This TCR beta chain comes out of a study of blood T cell repertoires in COVID-19. About the research overall: PBMCs, B-cell-depleted T cells, or T cells were the source of the cDNA or gDNA that made up the material.

The CDR3 contains 14 residues. Germline CDR1 LNHDA, CDR2 SQIVND (reference sequence). Trimming took 3 bases from V and 3 from J; bases not matched to a gene: 1. Remarks on this clone: The sample carries other DNA sequences with the same CDR3.

TCRdb's copy holds only in-frame clones and misses some; the assay was immunoSEQ multiplex PCR. The data contain about 320,000 clones, 85% to 95% of them singletons. Participants came from some 23 US areas, aged about 18 to 100 years. Cohort placement rested on clinical history that participants reported themselves. In the 2 weeks before study entry, exposed participants met a COVID-19 case, which was PCR-confirmed or clinician-diagnosed. The receptor was isolated from a woman aged 25 to 45 who had been exposed to COVID-19. This chain connects TRBV19 to TRBJ2-3; 9 bases map to TRBD1. Material: PBMCs or T cells enriched from blood (not recorded which). The CDR3 region has the DNA TGTGCCAGTAGTATGGACAGGGGAACAGATACGCAGTATTTT. It specifies CASSMDRGTDTQYF.